This section outlines one T cell receptor beta chain sequence together with its context. This CDR3 is 16 amino acids long. Trimming removed 4 bases from V and 0 bases from J; junction bases left unmatched: 7. Germline V gene data show CDR1 as SGDLS and CDR2 as YYNGEE. The entry originates in a study of shared T cell receptors in the human thymus. Some clones are missing from TCRdb's copy, which holds only in-frame ones; the method was immunoSEQ multiplex PCR. In the table there are 700,000 to 750,000 clones, 70% to 90% of which are singletons. Another study also made use of these data, one on human thymus T cells. This second study notes: During corrective heart surgery, resections were taken, and the thymus tissue came from them. Thymic repertoires overlap heavily among unrelated individuals, related research has reported.

Sequences were obtained from thymocytes. The TCR sequence derives from a girl less than two years old with a congenital heart defect. This sequence joins TRBV9 and TRBJ2-3; 8 positions agree with TRBD1. This CDR3 reads CASSPGDRKSTDTQYF. CDR3 nucleotides: TGTGCCAGCAGCCCCGGGGACAGGAAAAGCACAGATACGCAGTATTTT.